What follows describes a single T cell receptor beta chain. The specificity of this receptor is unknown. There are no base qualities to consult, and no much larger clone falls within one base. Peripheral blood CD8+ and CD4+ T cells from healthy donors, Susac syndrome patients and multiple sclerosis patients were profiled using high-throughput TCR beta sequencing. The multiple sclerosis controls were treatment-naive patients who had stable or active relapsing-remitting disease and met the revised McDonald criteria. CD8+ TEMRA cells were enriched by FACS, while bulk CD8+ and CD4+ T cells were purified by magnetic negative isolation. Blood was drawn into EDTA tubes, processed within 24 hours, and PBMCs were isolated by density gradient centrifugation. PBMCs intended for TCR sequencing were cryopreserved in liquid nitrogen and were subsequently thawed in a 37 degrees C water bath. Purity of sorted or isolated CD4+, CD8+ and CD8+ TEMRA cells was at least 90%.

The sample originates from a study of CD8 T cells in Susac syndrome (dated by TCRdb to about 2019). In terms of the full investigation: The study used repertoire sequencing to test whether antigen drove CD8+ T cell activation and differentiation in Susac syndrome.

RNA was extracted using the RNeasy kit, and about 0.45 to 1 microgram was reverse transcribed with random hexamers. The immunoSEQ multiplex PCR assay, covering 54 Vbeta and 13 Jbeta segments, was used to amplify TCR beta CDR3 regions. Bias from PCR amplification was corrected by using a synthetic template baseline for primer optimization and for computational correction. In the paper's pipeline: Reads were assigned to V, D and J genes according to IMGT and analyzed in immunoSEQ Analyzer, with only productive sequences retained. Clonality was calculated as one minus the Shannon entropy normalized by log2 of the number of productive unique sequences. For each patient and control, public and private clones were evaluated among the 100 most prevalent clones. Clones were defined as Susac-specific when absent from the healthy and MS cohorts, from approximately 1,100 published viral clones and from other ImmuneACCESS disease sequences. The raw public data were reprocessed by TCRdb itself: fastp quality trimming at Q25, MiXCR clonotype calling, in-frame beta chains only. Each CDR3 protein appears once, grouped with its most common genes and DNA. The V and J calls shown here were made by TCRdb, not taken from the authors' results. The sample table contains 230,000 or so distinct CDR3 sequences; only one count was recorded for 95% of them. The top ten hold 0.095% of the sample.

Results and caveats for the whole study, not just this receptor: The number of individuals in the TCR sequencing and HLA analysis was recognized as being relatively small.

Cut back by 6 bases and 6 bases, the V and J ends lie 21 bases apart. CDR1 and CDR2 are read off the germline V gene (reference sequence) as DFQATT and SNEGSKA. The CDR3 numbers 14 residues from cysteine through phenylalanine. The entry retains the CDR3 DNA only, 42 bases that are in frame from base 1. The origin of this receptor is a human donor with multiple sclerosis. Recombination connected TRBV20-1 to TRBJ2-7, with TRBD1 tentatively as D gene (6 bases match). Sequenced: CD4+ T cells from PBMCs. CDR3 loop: CSARNRVGFLEQYF. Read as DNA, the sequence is TGCAGTGCGAGAAACAGGGTAGGCTTTCTCGAGCAGTACTTC.